This TCR beta chain was captured in a study of shared clonotypes between healthy human individuals (dated by TCRdb to the early 2020s). For context, the study as a whole: A few men and two women, aged 18 to 49 years, made up the cohort. Libraries were prepared and TCR repertoires were sequenced by different laboratories using diverse techniques, in order to increase sequencing depth and limit assay-specific biases. Per donor, three plates each were used for CD4 naive and CD4 memory, two for CD8 naive, and one for CD8 memory. Per donor, leukapheresis produced somewhere between about 0.8 and 9 billion PBMCs. The study deeply sequenced blood TCR repertoires of five healthy adults to estimate repertoire size and the extent of clonotype sharing between individuals. Study-wide findings and limitations: Naive subsets generally had larger estimated clonotype richness than memory subsets did. Rarefaction of sorted-subset datasets indicated incomplete sequencing despite the large sequencing depth. Across a few donors, 5% to 6% of naive CD4, over 3% of naive CD8, under 2.5% of memory CD4, and around 0.4% of memory CD8 clonotypes were shared. Pairwise subsampling indicated that sequencing depth was expected to affect the degree of clonotype sharing among donors. The genetic and exposure-history diversity represented was limited by the small number of donors. Higher generation probabilities were observed for clonotypes shared by all four sorted-subset donors than for non-shared clonotypes. Only blood was sampled, and tissue TCR repertoires likely differ from those in blood.

TCR CDR3 regions were amplified from genomic DNA by multiplex PCR using the deep immunoSEQ assay. Genomic DNA extracted from each cell subset was distributed evenly over all wells of several immunoSEQ 96-well plates, and each plate served as one replicate. For sorted subsets, each replicate PCR was loaded with roughly 190 ng genomic DNA, equivalent to 30,000 or so T cell genomes. Purified libraries were quantified with a Qubit 3.0 fluorometer, sized on a Bioanalyzer 2100, and re-quantified with the KAPA Library Quantification kit. Every immunoSEQ 96-well plate was sequenced on a dedicated single-read 150-cycle Illumina NextSeq 550 flow cell. The study's processing was this. Because the immunoSEQ output held only junctional sequences and lacked quality scores, the filtering could not match the filtering applied to full-length reads. To assign V/J genes and CDR3, sequences were annotated against IMGT germline references using PyIR, a Python wrapper for IgBLAST v1.9. Reads were removed for weak V/J assignments (E-value above 1e-6), missing CDR3, stop codons, out-of-frame junctions, or ambiguous translated residues. V3J clonotypes were defined by identical inferred V gene, J gene, and CDR3 amino acid sequence. Percentage overlap between repertoires was calculated by dividing the number of shared unique clonotypes by the size of the smaller repertoire. Richness of each repertoire was evaluated using RTK rarefaction, the Chao1 estimator, and Recon v2.1 estimates of unobserved clonotypes. OLGA was used to compute generation probabilities for all TCRbeta clonotypes that the gDNA method yielded from a handful of donors. TCRdb holds this immuneACCESS table with in-frame rearrangements only. Some clones are missing; in checked studies, unresolved V genes explain under half, and the rest has no known cause. That table furnishes V, J and clone size, whereas the DNA furnished D and trimming. The sample table holds approximately 1.5 million clones, of which 98% were seen once. The ten largest clones capture around 0.45% of the sample.

Healthy HIV-negative adults with no recently reported acute infections or vaccinations were included as donors. Every donor was a Caucasian adult living in Nashville, Tennessee, USA. CD4+ T cells were enriched by magnetic negative selection; naive cells were then positively selected on CD45RA, and the negative fraction formed the memory subset. Blood was obtained by leukapheresis, after which PBMCs were separated by Ficoll-Histopaque density gradient centrifugation and cryopreserved in liquid nitrogen vapor phase. Purity and quantity of every magnetically sorted T cell population were checked by analytical flow cytometry. Genomic DNA was isolated from every sorted fraction and measured by UV absorbance on a Nanodrop 2000c. Remarks on this clone: The target of this receptor is not known. No base-level quality is on record; no much larger clone is a single base apart.

CDR1 and CDR2 are drawn from the germline V gene (reference sequence): SEHNR, FQNEAQ. V is cut by 5 bases and J by 3 bases, and the space between the germline ends is 11 bases. The CDR3 sequence holds 13 residues, the cysteine and phenylalanine included. Only the CDR3 region is kept as DNA, spanning 39 bases read in frame from base 1. The receptor was isolated from a man in his thirties or forties in good health. The sequencing sample was made of naive CD4+ T cells sorted from blood. The sample's cell subset or site label, decoded: CD45RA+ positively selected. The rearrangement combines TRBV7-9 with TRBJ2-7; possibly the D gene is TRBD2, per 5 matching bases. The DNA reads TGTGCCAGCAGCCACCGCGGGTTCTACGAGCAGTACTTC. This translates into CASSHRGFYEQYF.